This T cell receptor (beta chain) comes out of a study of CD8 T cells in Susac syndrome. Study overall: Patients with Susac syndrome were therapy-naive, on corticosteroids, or on intravenous immunoglobulin alone at blood draw.

Random hexamers were used to reverse transcribe the RNA input (about 0.5 to 1 ug). An immunoSEQ multiplex PCR generated amplified TCR beta CDR3 products spanning 54 Vbeta and 13 Jbeta. MiXCR was run by TCRdb on the immunoSEQ multiplex PCR reads, yielding one entry per CDR3 protein. The sample yields more than 150,000 distinct CDR3 sequences, more than 95% seen once. The TEMRA cells underwent FACS enrichment, while the CD8+ and CD4+ T cells underwent negative isolation. The CDR3 covers 12 residues. The germline CDR1 and CDR2 sequences are PRHDT and FYEKMQ (reference sequence). The V end was cut by 5 bases, the J end by 6 bases, with 11 bases between.

The TCR comes from a human donor with Susac syndrome. The sequenced sample was CD4+ T cells from PBMCs. This chain connects TRBV13 to TRBJ2-7; no definite D call. The CDR3 sequence: CASSQLLGEQYF. CDR3 DNA: TGTGCCAGCAGCCAGCTTCTTGGCGAGCAGTACTTC.